What follows is one TCR beta chain and its context. Its target antigen remains unknown. There are no base qualities to consult, and no much larger clone falls within one base. The collaborating institutions used their own protocols to collect whole blood in K2EDTA tubes. For TCRbeta analysis, collaborators shipped samples in one of three forms: frozen whole blood, isolated PBMCs, or DNA extracted from either of those sample types. V and J lose 8 bases and 5 bases, and a span of 15 bases separates them. The CDR3 measures 14 amino acids from cysteine to phenylalanine. Solely the CDR3 DNA is kept, with 42 bases framed from the first base. CDR1 MNHEY and CDR2 SVGAGI are derived from the germline V gene. This record belongs to a study of blood T cell repertoires in COVID-19 (dated by TCRdb to the early 2020s). Describing the broader study: Samples covering the acute and convalescent phases of COVID-19 were provided by collaborators in the United States, Italy and Spain. The material from the prospective study consisted of cDNA or gDNA derived from T cells, B-cell-depleted T cells, or PBMCs. Deeply sampled blood TCRbeta repertoires from subjects exposed to, actively infected with, or recovered from COVID-19 were included in the dataset. The repertoires were released in a freely available public database intended as a resource for research on the immune response to SARS-CoV-2. Samples were obtained from the ongoing ImmuneRACE study (first 160 participants) and from approximately 1,200 subjects provided by 6 global collaborators. A de-identified subject ID, COVID-19 status, age in years and sex were almost always included in the sample metadata. Where available, HLA class I and class II types were taken from metadata supplied by the sample provider and were not determined by assay-based typing.

The paper's findings and limits, for the study overall: The amount of clinical and demographic metadata varied by source and participant and was provided uncurated.

TCRbeta CDR3 regions were amplified from genomic DNA by means of the immunoSEQ Assay, a bias-controlled multiplex PCR. Regarding the original processing steps: Nucleated cell counts per sample were estimated from amplification of reference gene primers within the assay. Sequence reads were collapsed and filtered to measure the absolute abundance of every unique TCRbeta CDR3 rearrangement. For each sample, productive Simpson clonality was calculated as the square root of Simpson's diversity index over productive rearrangements. The table comes from immuneACCESS by way of TCRdb, which keeps in-frame sequences with V and J called. Part of the clones is missing from these tables; in studies checked, under half for an unresolved V gene and the rest for unknown reasons. That table supplies the V and J calls and clone size; D and trimming were determined from the DNA. The sample data list 90,000 to 120,000 clones, and 60% to 85% of these were observed just once. The ten largest make up roughly 4% of the sample.

The sample comprised peripheral blood. The chain links TRBV6-5 with TRBJ2-2; a tentative D match to TRBD1 spans 5 bases. The TCR sequence derives from a man between 70 and 80 years old with acute or convalescent COVID-19. CDR3 protein: CASLQQAKTGELFF. The sequence in DNA is TGTGCCAGCTTGCAACAGGCTAAGACCGGGGAGCTGTTTTTT.